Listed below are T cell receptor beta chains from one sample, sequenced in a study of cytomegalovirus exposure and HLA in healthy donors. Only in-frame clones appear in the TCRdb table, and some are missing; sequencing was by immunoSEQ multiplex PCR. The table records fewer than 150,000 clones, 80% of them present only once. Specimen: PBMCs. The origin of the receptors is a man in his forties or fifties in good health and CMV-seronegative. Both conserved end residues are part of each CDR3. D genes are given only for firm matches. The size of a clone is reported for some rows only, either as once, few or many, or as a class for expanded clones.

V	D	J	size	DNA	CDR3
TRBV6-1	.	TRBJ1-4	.	TGTGCCAGCAGCGAATTCCCTCCGGGAACAACTAATGAAAAACTGTTTTTT	CASSEFPPGTTNEKLFF
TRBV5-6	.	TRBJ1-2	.	TGTGCCAGCAGCTTCGAGGCTGACGGCTACACCTTC	CASSFEADGYTF
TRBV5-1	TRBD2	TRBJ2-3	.	TGCGCCAGCAGAGAAGGGGCCAGGGCGGGAGTAGATACGCAGTATTTT	CASREGARAGVDTQYF
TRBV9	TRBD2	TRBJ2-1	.	TGTGCCAGCAGCGTAGCGGGGGGGACTAGCGGGAGCAATGAGCAGTTCTTC	CASSVAGGTSGSNEQFF
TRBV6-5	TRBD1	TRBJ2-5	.	TGTGCCAGCAGGGAGACAGGGTCGGAGACCCAGTACTTC	CASRETGSETQYF
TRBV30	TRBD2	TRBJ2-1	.	TGTGCCTGGAGTGGATTGTCGGGGGGTGAAGGGGCTGAGCAGTTCTTC	CAWSGLSGGEGAEQFF
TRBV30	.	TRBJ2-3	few	TGTGCCTGGAGTCTGGAACTAGGGCCTCAGTATTTT	CAWSLELGPQYF
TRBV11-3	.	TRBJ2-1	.	TGTGCCAGCAGCTTAGGTGTCCGACTCCACAATGAGCAGTTCTTC	CASSLGVRLHNEQFF
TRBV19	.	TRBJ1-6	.	TGTGCCAGTAGTCTTTACAGCTCCTATAATTCACCCCTCCACTTT	CASSLYSSYNSPLHF
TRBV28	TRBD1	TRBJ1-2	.	TGTGCCAGCACCGACAGGGATTTTTATGGCTACACCTTC	CASTDRDFYGYTF
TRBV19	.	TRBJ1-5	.	TGTGCCAGTAACCCACAGGGAGGGCAGCCCCAGCATTTT	CASNPQGGQPQHF
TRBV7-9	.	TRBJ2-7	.	TGTGCCAGCAGCTTAGCAAGGAGCCCCTCCTACGAGCAGTACTTC	CASSLARSPSYEQYF
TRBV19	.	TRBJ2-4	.	TGTGCCAGTACTCCGCCGGAGGACAAAAACATTCAGTACTTC	CASTPPEDKNIQYF
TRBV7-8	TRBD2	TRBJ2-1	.	TGTGCCAGCAGCCTAGGGGGGGGACTAGTGACCCACAATGAGCAGTTCTTC	CASSLGGGLVTHNEQFF
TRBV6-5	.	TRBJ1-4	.	TGTGCCAGCAGCCCCAGGCAGGGGAGGGGTGAAAAACTGTTTTTT	CASSPRQGRGEKLFF
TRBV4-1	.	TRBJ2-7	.	TGCGCCAGCAGCCAAGATCGTACATCCGTATCAACCTACGAGCAGTACTTC	CASSQDRTSVSTYEQYF
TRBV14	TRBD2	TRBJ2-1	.	TGTGCCAGCAGCCCTTTGGGGGGGAGCTCCTACAATGAGCAGTTCTTC	CASSPLGGSSYNEQFF
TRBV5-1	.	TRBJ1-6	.	TGCGCCAGCAGCTTTAGTGAGGGCGTGAATGGTTCACCCCTCCACTTT	CASSFSEGVNGSPLHF
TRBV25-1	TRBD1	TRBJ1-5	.	TGTGCCAGCAGTCCGACAGGGGGCAATCAGCCCCAGCATTTT	CASSPTGGNQPQHF
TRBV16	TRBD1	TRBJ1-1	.	TGTGCCAGCAGCCAGCAGGGGGCGTTTAATGAAGCTTTCTTT	CASSQQGAFNEAFF
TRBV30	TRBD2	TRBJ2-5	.	TGTGCCTGGAGTGTGAGGGGACTATCCCGAGAGACCCAGTACTTC	CAWSVRGLSRETQYF
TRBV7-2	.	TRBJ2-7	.	TGTGCCAGCAGCCCCATAGCGAGGCCGAGCTCCTACGAGCAGTACTTC	CASSPIARPSSYEQYF
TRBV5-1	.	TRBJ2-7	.	TGCGCCAGCAGCTTTGGGAGTCAGGGGTACCACGAGCAGTACTTC	CASSFGSQGYHEQYF
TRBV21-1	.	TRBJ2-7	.	TGTGCCAGCAGCAAAGTGAACAGGAGCTCCTACGAGCAGTACTTC	CASSKVNRSSYEQYF
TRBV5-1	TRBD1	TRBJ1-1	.	TGCGCCAGCAGCTTGGAGGGACAGGGGGTGACTGAAGCTTTCTTT	CASSLEGQGVTEAFF
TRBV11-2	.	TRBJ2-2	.	TGTGCCAGCAGCTTAGATCCCGAGAACGGGGAGCTGTTTTTT	CASSLDPENGELFF
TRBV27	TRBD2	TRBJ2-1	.	TGTGCCAGCAGCTATAGCGGGAGGGCCTACAATGAGCAGTTCTTC	CASSYSGRAYNEQFF
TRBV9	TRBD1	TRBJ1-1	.	TGTGCCAGCAGCGGACGGACAGGGAGGGCTGAAGCTTTCTTT	CASSGRTGRAEAFF
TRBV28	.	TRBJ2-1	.	TGTGCCAGCAGCTCAGGGGCCTACAATGAGCAGTTCTTC	CASSSGAYNEQFF
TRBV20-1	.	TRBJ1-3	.	TGCAGTGCTAGTTGGAGGAACACCATATATTTT	CSASWRNTIYF
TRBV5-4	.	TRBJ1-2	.	TGTGCCAGCAGCTCGGACAGCCGAGGCTACACCTTC	CASSSDSRGYTF
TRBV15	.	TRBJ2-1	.	TGTGCCACCAGCAGAGATCTGACTTACAATGAGCAGTTCTTC	CATSRDLTYNEQFF
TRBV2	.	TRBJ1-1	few	TGTGCCAGCAGTTGGACTGGAAGCACTGAAGCTTTCTTT	CASSWTGSTEAFF
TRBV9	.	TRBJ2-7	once	TGTGCCAGCAGCGTTGGGACACCGTCCTACGAGCAGTACTTC	CASSVGTPSYEQYF
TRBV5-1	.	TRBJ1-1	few	TGCGCCAGCAGCTTGGAACAGGAGAACACTGAAGCTTTCTTT	CASSLEQENTEAFF
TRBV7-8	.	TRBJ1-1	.	TGTGCCAGCAGCTTACAGGAGAACACTGAAGCTTTCTTT	CASSLQENTEAFF
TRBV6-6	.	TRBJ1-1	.	TGTGCCAGCAGACGTCCCGAGGTGACTGAAGCTTTCTTT	CASRRPEVTEAFF
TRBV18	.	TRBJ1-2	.	TGTGCCAGCTCACCACCGGTTGTCTTTGGATCCGGGGAGTACGGCTACACCTTC	CASSPPVVFGSGEYGYTF
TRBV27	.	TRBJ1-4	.	TGTGCCAGCAGTTCCTTCGGGGGGACTAATGAAAAACTGTTTTTT	CASSSFGGTNEKLFF
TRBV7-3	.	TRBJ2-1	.	TGTGCCAGCAGCCGAGGGGTCGGAGGGTCTGAGCAGTTCTTC	CASSRGVGGSEQFF
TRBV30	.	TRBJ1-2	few	TGTGCCTGGAGCCGACAGCATGGCTACACCTTC	CAWSRQHGYTF
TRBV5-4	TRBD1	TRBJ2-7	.	TGTGCCAGCAGCTCAAGGACAGGGGGCTCCTACGAGCAGTACTTC	CASSSRTGGSYEQYF
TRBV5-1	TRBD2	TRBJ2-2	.	TGCGCCAGCAGCTTACTAGCGGGGGACACCGGGGAGCTGTTTTTT	CASSLLAGDTGELFF
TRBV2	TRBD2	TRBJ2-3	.	TGTGCCAGCAGTGAGGATCTAGCGGGAGGGCTGGGAGATACGCAGTATTTT	CASSEDLAGGLGDTQYF
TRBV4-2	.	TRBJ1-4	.	TGTGCCAGCAGCCAAGATAGGGGTGTGAAGGAAAAACTGTTTTTT	CASSQDRGVKEKLFF
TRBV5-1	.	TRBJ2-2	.	TGCGCCAGCAGCTTGCAGGGGTCCGGGGAGCTGTTTTTT	CASSLQGSGELFF
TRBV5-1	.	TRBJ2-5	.	TGCGCCAGCAGTTCAGGACAGCAAGAGACCCAGTACTTC	CASSSGQQETQYF
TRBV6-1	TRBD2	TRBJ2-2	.	TGTGCCAACGCCCTCACTAGCGGGGCCGGGGAGCTGTTTTTT	CANALTSGAGELFF
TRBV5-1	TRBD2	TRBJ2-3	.	TGCGCCAGCAGCAAAGGACTAGCGGGGGGGCCGGCAGATACGCAGTATTTT	CASSKGLAGGPADTQYF
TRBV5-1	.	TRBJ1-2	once	TGCGCCAGCAGCTTGGCCGGGAGTGACTATGGCTACACCTTC	CASSLAGSDYGYTF
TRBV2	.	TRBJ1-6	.	TGTGCCAGCAGAGGGGACACCCCCTATAATTCACCCCCCCACTTT	CASRGDTPYNSPPHF
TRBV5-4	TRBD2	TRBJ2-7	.	TGTGCCAGCAGCGCGGGAGGAGTAGCGGGGGCCTACGAGCAGTACTTC	CASSAGGVAGAYEQYF